This record looks at one T cell receptor (beta chain) sequence and its context. What it binds is not known. This specimen comes from a study of identical twins. Germline V CDR1 and CDR2: SGDLS, YYNGEE. The CDR3 is made up of 13 amino acids. Trimming took off 0 bases at V and 4 bases at J, with 7 bases between the two ends. Study-level points and caveats: Out-of-frame alpha sequences common to twins were enriched for low generation probability. Without tracking the same donors, conclusions rested on cross-sectional statistical analysis.

TCRdb re-called the 5' RACE reads with MiXCR, one entry per CDR3 protein. The sample carries approximately 500,000 distinct CDR3 sequences, roughly 15% recorded once. These records were also assigned to another study, of yellow fever vaccine responses in identical twins.

The origin of this receptor is a woman in her late teens or twenties in good health. This chain connects TRBV9 to TRBJ2-5; D is perhaps TRBD1 (5 bases). Sequencing input: CD4+ T cells sorted from blood. This CDR3 reads CASSVATGETQYF. The CDR3 DNA follows: TGTGCCAGCAGCGTAGCTACAGGAGAGACCCAGTACTTC.